This TCR beta chain was recorded in a study of cytomegalovirus exposure and HLA in healthy donors. The V end lost 4 bases, the J end lost 2 bases, and 6 bases lay between the germline ends. The CDR3 sequence is 14 residues long. Germline values: CDR1 MNHNS, CDR2 SASEGT. Use of 60 Vbeta and 13 Jbeta primers characterized the PCR. The method was immunoSEQ multiplex PCR; TCRdb's version includes in-frame clones alone and lacks a portion of them. The sample carries about 90,000 clones, more than 55% recorded once. Sequenced sample: PBMCs. This clonotype was sampled from a woman aged 25 to 45 in good health and CMV-seropositive. The rearrangement uses TRBV6-1 and TRBJ1-6, with D maybe TRBD1 (5 bases). The CDR3 loop is CASSAGPYNSPLHF. The DNA for the CDR3 is TGTGCCAGCAGTGCAGGGCCCTATAATTCACCCCTCCACTTT.